This T cell receptor beta chain was captured by sequencing in a study of Tregs in tolerant kidney transplant recipients (dated by TCRdb to the late 2010s). Background for the entire study: The transplants used related donors along with nonmyeloablative bone marrow transplantation, and in the human trials mixed chimerism was transient. The study applied TCRbeta sequencing to find donor-specific regulatory T cells before combined kidney and bone marrow transplantation and then followed those same cells after transplant.

V has 6 bases trimmed and J has 0 bases trimmed; junction bases matching no gene number 7. The germline V gene (reference sequence) specifies MNHEY as CDR1 and SMNVEV as CDR2. The cysteine opens and the phenylalanine closes a CDR3 of 16 amino acids. This entry keeps only the CDR3 DNA: 48 bases, framed from base 1. Turning to this clone: Its antigen remains unidentified. No much larger clone is present one base from it, and per-base qualities are unavailable.

Findings and caveats that apply to the study as a whole: The study was constrained by small patient numbers, and validation of the findings is required in larger populations and under other immunosuppression protocols. Donor-specific Treg expansion was found to exceed global Treg expansion in tolerant patients, suggesting antigen-driven rather than nonspecific expansion. Biological reproducibility was not directly addressed, though technical replication error appeared minimal. PCR primers changed over time for some patients, so nucleotide-level comparison across those patients' samples was not possible. Expanding Tregs with activated donor B cells appeared to identify the most biologically relevant and donor-specific TCRbeta repertoire.

For TCRbeta CDR3 sequencing, genomic DNA from the sorted cells was extracted using the QIAGEN DNeasy Blood and Tissue Kit. High-throughput TCRbeta CDR3 sequencing, which included PCR amplification with bias correction and internal controls, was done commercially through immunoSEQ. From the authors' description of their analysis: Unique productive TCRbeta sequences were defined by CDR3 nucleotide sequence when primers matched and otherwise by CDR3 amino acid sequence together with Vbeta and Jbeta genes. As a correction for sorting error, sequences shared between sorted populations at a frequency ratio of 2:1 or less were discarded, and the remaining shared sequences were assigned to the higher population. Donor-reactive sequences were defined as at least 5-fold expanded in CFSE-low cells versus unstimulated cells, with frequency of at least 0.01% in CFSE-low cells. Jensen-Shannon divergence calculated on the top 100 TCRbeta sequences ranked by frequency was used to measure repertoire divergence. For samples with multiple sequencing runs, sorting error was corrected in each run separately before the runs were combined. Held by TCRdb, this immuneACCESS table contains in-frame sequences only and omits some clones. Under half of the omission traces to an unresolved V gene where checked; the cause of the rest is unknown. V, J and clone size are those of that table, while D and trimming were read from the DNA. Present in this sample are around 75,000 clones, roughly 91% of which were seen just once. The ten largest make up approximately 0.4% of the sample.

The time point label for this specimen denotes: blood sample drawn before combined kidney and bone marrow transplant. Unstimulated Tregs (CD4+CD25+CD127-), CD4+ non-Tregs (CD4+CD25-), CD4 and CD8 cells were FACS-sorted from thawed PBMCs. Patients were 4 combined kidney and bone marrow transplant recipients from the ITN036ST trial, and only these trial subjects had samples available. Healthy control blood was processed to PBMCs by Ficoll density gradient and cryopreserved, and patient PBMCs were collected before and after transplant. The sequence derives from a human donor who received a combined kidney and bone marrow transplant. This chain is built from TRBV27 and TRBJ2-1; 8 middle bases align to TRBD2. Sequenced here: CD4+ T cells from blood, sampled before the transplant. Read as DNA, the sequence is TGTGCCAGCAGCCTCAGACTAGCGAGCTCCTACAATGAGCAGTTCTTC. Its protein reads: CASSLRLASSYNEQFF.